One sample yielded the 27 T cell receptor beta chains listed below, sequenced in a study of blood T cell repertoires in COVID-19. Some clones are missing from TCRdb's copy, which holds only in-frame ones; the method was immunoSEQ multiplex PCR. The sample consists of about 240,000 clones, roughly 80% of them appearing once. The sequencing sample was made of peripheral blood. The receptors stem from a woman aged 18-29 years with acute or convalescent COVID-19.

The CDR3 loop is CSVLPGQGNTGELFF. DNA for the CDR3: TGCAGCGTTCTACCGGGACAGGGAAACACCGGGGAGCTGTTTTTT. This chain connects TRBV29-1 to TRBJ2-2; TRBD1 agrees at 9 bases. Trimming took 5 bases from V and 2 from J; bases not matched to a gene: 6. From germline, CDR1 is SQVTM and CDR2 ANQGSEA. This CDR3 has 15 amino acids.

This sequence joins TRBV5-8 and TRBJ2-1; weak D call: TRBD2 (5 bases). The length of the CDR3 is 16 residues. V lost 9 bases, J lost 5 bases, and 24 bases lay in between. Looked up from germline, CDR1 is SGHTS and CDR2 is YDEGEE. The DNA of the CDR3 is TGTGCCAAGCTCCCCGTCGAGGAAGCGGATCACAATGAGCAGTTCTTC. This encodes CAKLPVEEADHNEQFF. Supplemented by reference TRBV5-8 and TRBJ2-1, the full variable domain reads EAGVTQSPTHLIKTRGQQATLRCSPISGHTSVYWYQQALGLGLQFLLWYDEGEERNRGNFPPRFSGRQFPNYSSELNVNALELEDSALYLCAKLPVEEADHNEQFFGPGTRLTVL.

The chain joins TRBV27 to TRBJ2-5, with 8 bases aligning to TRBD2. CDR3 length equals 12 residues. Germline V gene data show CDR1 as MNHEY and CDR2 as SMNVEV (reference sequence). Trimming took 9 bases from V and 4 from J; bases not matched to a gene: 4. This CDR3 reads CASWGLGETQYF. CDR3 coding DNA: TGTGCCAGTTGGGGACTAGGAGAGACCCAGTACTTC.

Concerning this clone: The sample holds other DNA sequences that translate to the same CDR3. The chain uses TRBV5-6 and TRBJ1-2; TRBD1 matches 10 bases. Germline CDR1 is SGHDT and CDR2 is YYEEEE. V dropped 4 bases and J dropped 4; count of bases not matched to a gene: 4. This CDR3 region has 14 residues. This CDR3 reads CASSPGQGSYGYTF. The CDR3, as DNA: TGTGCCAGCAGCCCGGGACAGGGGAGCTATGGCTACACCTTC.

The rearrangement links TRBV28 to TRBJ2-7; TRBD1 matches at 7 bases. V was clipped by 3 bases and J by 3 bases; unmatched bases: 14. CDR1 is MDHEN and CDR2 is SYDVKM in the germline V gene. The CDR3 runs 17 residues. CDR3 coding DNA: TGTGCCAGCAGTTTCTCCTATCCGTCCGACAGGGACTACGAGCAGTACTTC. Protein sequence: CASSFSYPSDRDYEQYF.

This sequence joins TRBV6-2 or TRBV6-3 and TRBJ1-1, with TRBD1 matching over 9 bases. The CDR3 extends over 16 amino acids. The germline V gene has CDR1 MNHEY and CDR2 SVGEGT. The V segment lost 0 bases and the J segment 4 bases; nucleotides outside the gene matches: 6. The CDR3 loop reads CASSYSTGQGSTEAFF. CDR3 sequence (DNA): TGTGCCAGCAGTTACTCGACGGGACAGGGAAGCACTGAAGCTTTCTTT.

The chain has TRBV4-1 and TRBJ2-5, with 8 nucleotides matching TRBD1. The trim removed 1 base at V and 5 bases at J, leaving 9 bases unmatched. CDR3 length: 16 amino acids. Germline V gives CDR1 MGHRA, CDR2 YSYEKL. CDR3 sequence: CASSQGLGQGAETQYF. CDR3 sequence (DNA): TGCGCCAGCAGCCAAGGATTAGGGCAGGGGGCTGAGACCCAGTACTTC.

The J gene is TRBJ1-2, the V gene TRBV6-5; 9 bases line up with TRBD1. Germline loops: CDR1 MNHEY, CDR2 SVGAGI. With V trimmed by 6 bases and J by 3 bases, 8 bases remained unmatched. This CDR3 has 15 amino acids. The CDR3 protein is CASSPGQGWDYGYTF. In nucleotides, the CDR3 is TGTGCCAGCAGCCCGGGACAGGGCTGGGACTATGGCTACACCTTC.

The V call is TRBV14, the J call TRBJ2-3; D gene ambiguous. CDR1 is SGHDN and CDR2 is FVKESK in the germline V gene. CDR3 size: 17 residues. V was trimmed by 4 bases and J by 2 bases, leaving 19 bases between them. The CDR3, as DNA: TGTGCCAGCAGCCCCAGTCCCACCGCCCCTGACACAGATACGCAGTATTTT. This encodes CASSPSPTAPDTDTQYF.

The chain is built from TRBV2 and TRBJ2-3; TRBD2 is a possible D gene (6 bases). The CDR3 length is 15 residues. CDR1 is SNHLY and CDR2 is FYNNEI in the germline V gene. V lost 6 bases, J lost 5 bases, and 18 bases lay in between. The CDR3 sequence: CASREGGGGVDTQYF. The CDR3 region has the DNA TGTGCCAGCAGGGAGGGTGGAGGAGGAGTAGATACGCAGTATTTT.

CDR3 protein: CASSYSTGRGGNTIYF. The CDR3 region has the DNA TGTGCCAGCAGTTACTCGACGGGGAGAGGTGGAAACACCATATATTTT. The gene calls are TRBV6-6 and TRBJ1-3, with unresolved D. The V gene's germline CDR1 is MNHNY and CDR2 SVGAGI (reference sequence). The CDR3 extends over 16 amino acids. The V gene lost 0 bases and the J gene lost 3 bases, with 12 bases spanning the gap.

J is TRBJ1-4 and V is TRBV7-2, with unresolved D. Trimming removed 2 bases at V and 0 bases at J, with 13 bases between. The CDR3 runs to 17 residues. Germline-derived CDR1 and CDR2 are SGHTA and FQGNSA. The CDR3: CASSLRGDSATNEKLFF. In DNA form, the CDR3 reads TGTGCCAGCAGCTTACGGGGTGATTCGGCAACTAATGAAAAACTGTTTTTT.

The chain uses TRBV9 and TRBJ2-1, with D unresolved. Germline CDR1 and CDR2: SGDLS and YYNGEE. V gave up 0 bases and J gave up 6 bases, with 13 bases separating them. The CDR3 runs to 15 residues. Written as DNA, the CDR3 is TGTGCCAGCAGCGTAGTTAGTCTACCCTTCAATGAGCAGTTCTTC. Translating gives CASSVVSLPFNEQFF. The full variable domain, rest sourced from reference TRBV9 and TRBJ2-1, is DSGVTQTPKHLITATGQRVTLRCSPRSGDLSVYWYQQSLDQGLQFLIQYYNGEERAKGNILERFSAQQFPDLHSELNLSSLELGDSALYFCASSVVSLPFNEQFFGPGTRLTVL.

J is TRBJ1-5 and V is TRBV28; 10 bases map to TRBD1. The length of the CDR3 is 18 residues. The V and J ends lost 6 bases and 7 bases, in that order; junction bases with no gene match: 18. The germline CDR1 and CDR2 sequences are MDHEN and SYDVKM. CDR3 sequence reads: CASRFAIGTGAFNQPQHF. DNA for the CDR3: TGTGCCAGCAGATTTGCTATTGGGACAGGGGCATTCAACCAGCCCCAGCATTTT. The full variable domain, completed using reference TRBV28 and TRBJ1-5, is DVKVTQSSRYLVKRTGEKVFLECVQDMDHENMFWYRQDPGLGLRLIYFSYDVKMKEKGDIPEGYSVSREKKERFSLILESASTNQTSMYLCASRFAIGTGAFNQPQHFGDGTRLSIL.

This clone was detected once. The gene calls are TRBV6-5 and TRBJ1-5, with D tentatively TRBD1 (6 bases). Trimming pared 6 bases from V and 4 bases from J, leaving 13 bases between. The CDR3 is 14 residues long. Germline V gene data show CDR1 as MNHEY and CDR2 as SVGAGI. In nucleotides, the CDR3 is TGTGCCAGCAGCCCCGGACAGAGGAATCAGCCCCAGCATTTT. Translating gives CASSPGQRNQPQHF.

The rearrangement joins TRBV24-1 to TRBJ2-2; unclear D gene. The germline V and J ends were trimmed by 6 bases and 4 bases, with 5 bases remaining between them. Germline values: CDR1 KGHDR, CDR2 SFDVKD. The CDR3 covers 12 residues. The CDR3 is CATSTGTGELFF. CDR3 bases: TGTGCCACCAGTACCGGCACCGGGGAGCTGTTTTTT.

This chain links TRBV11-2 with TRBJ2-1; 14 bases align to TRBD2. Germline values: CDR1 SGHAT, CDR2 FQNNGV. V shed 4 bases and J 9 bases; nucleotides not matched to a gene: 5. CDR3 length: 15 amino acids. DNA of the CDR3: TGTGCCAGCAGCTCCGGACTAGCGGGGGGCGGTGAGCAGTTCTTC. Translated: CASSSGLAGGGEQFF.

The chain's CDR3 is CASTKTGGGYGYTF. The CDR3, as DNA: TGTGCCAGCACCAAAACAGGGGGCGGCTATGGCTACACCTTC. The rearrangement links TRBV2 to TRBJ1-2; 9 positions agree with TRBD1. V trimming: 7 bases; J trimming: 4 bases; junction bases outside the gene matches: 7. CDR3 length: 14 amino acids. Germline V gives CDR1 SNHLY, CDR2 FYNNEI.

This clone was detected only a few times. V usage is TRBV5-4 and J usage is TRBJ2-2; weak D call: TRBD2 (5 bases). Trimming removed 5 bases from V and 0 bases from J, with 8 bases in between. CDR3 length: 14 amino acids. The germline V gene has CDR1 SGHNT and CDR2 YYREEE (reference sequence). The CDR3 loop reads CASRFSANTGELFF. CDR3 DNA: TGTGCCAGCAGGTTTAGCGCGAACACCGGGGAGCTGTTTTTT.

The V gene is TRBV19, the J gene TRBJ1-4; 10 bases agree with TRBD1. The V gene's germline CDR1 is LNHDA and CDR2 SQIVND (reference sequence). After removal of 3 bases from V and 7 bases from J, the junction contained 11 bases not matched to a gene. The CDR3 length is 17 residues. In DNA, the CDR3 is TGTGCCAGTAGTATCTTGAGACAGGGGGCCGCGGGTGAAAAACTGTTTTTT. Translating it yields CASSILRQGAAGEKLFF.

This clone was recorded only once. The rearrangement links TRBV19 to TRBJ2-1; weak D call: TRBD2 (6 bases). CDR3 length equals 14 residues. From germline, CDR1 is LNHDA and CDR2 SQIVND (reference sequence). With 4 bases removed from V and 5 bases from J, the gap between germline ends came to 12 bases. The CDR3, as DNA: TGTGCCAGTAGTAACGGGAGATCTAACAATGAGCAGTTCTTC. Translating it yields CASSNGRSNNEQFF.

The chain uses TRBV27 and TRBJ2-7; 9 positions agree with TRBD1. Trimming took 5 bases from V and 7 from J; bases not matched to a gene: 15. The germline CDR1 and CDR2 sequences are MNHEY and SMNVEV (reference sequence). The CDR3 runs 16 residues. For the CDR3, the DNA is TGTGCCAGCAGTGACTCTCCCGGGACAGGGCTGAGGGAGCAGTACTTC. Translated, it gives CASSDSPGTGLREQYF.

This clone showed up just a few times. J is TRBJ1-1 and V is TRBV7-9, with D tentatively TRBD1 (5 bases). The CDR3 consists of 14 residues. Trimming took off 2 bases at V and 5 bases at J, with 12 bases between the two ends. CDR1 is SEHNR, CDR2 FQNEAQ, per germline (reference sequence). CDR3 nucleotides: TGTGCCAGCAGCTTACAAGGGGCGCGGACTGAAGCTTTCTTT. Translating gives CASSLQGARTEAFF.

This sequence joins TRBV4-3 and TRBJ1-4; D unresolved. The V end lost 0 bases, the J end lost 7 bases, and 15 bases lay between the germline ends. This CDR3 contains 16 residues. CDR1 LGHNA and CDR2 YSLEER come from the germline V gene. CDR3 sequence reads: CASSQEVVSRTEKLFF. Here the CDR3 DNA reads TGCGCCAGCAGCCAAGAGGTGGTATCGAGAACTGAAAAACTGTTTTTT.

The chain couples TRBV4-3 to TRBJ2-7; 7 bases map to TRBD2. The CDR3 consists of 17 residues. In germline, CDR1 is LGHNA, CDR2 YSLEER. Trimming removed 0 bases from V and 0 bases from J; junction bases left unmatched: 8. CDR3 protein: CASSQDQASGSSYEQYF. The DNA for the CDR3 is TGCGCCAGCAGCCAAGATCAGGCTAGCGGCAGCTCCTACGAGCAGTACTTC.

This sequence joins TRBV7-3 and TRBJ1-4; D is perhaps TRBD1 (6 bases). The V gene lost 5 bases and the J gene lost 8 bases, with 21 bases spanning the gap. The length of the CDR3 is 16 residues. Looked up from germline, CDR1 is SGHTA and CDR2 is FQGTGA. In DNA form, the CDR3 reads TGTGCCAGCAGCCTAAACCCTCGGGGGGCTGGAGAAAAACTGTTTTTT. This translates into CASSLNPRGAGEKLFF.

The V call is TRBV16, the J call TRBJ2-2; D might be TRBD1 (6 bases). V was pared by 2 bases and J by 1 base, with 8 bases between. In germline, CDR1 is KGHSY, CDR2 FQNENV. CDR3 size: 15 residues. CDR3 nucleotide sequence: TGTGCCAGCAGCCAAGGGACACTGAACACCGGGGAGCTGTTTTTT. Protein product: CASSQGTLNTGELFF.